The 6 T cell receptor beta chains in this list originate from one sample, sequenced in a study of T cell clonality in common variable immunodeficiency. Sequencing was performed with immunoSEQ multiplex PCR; in TCRdb, only in-frame clones are kept and a portion is missing. The record shows roughly 50,000 clones for this sample, with no singletons present. The sequenced material came from peripheral blood mononuclear cells. The receptors stem from a person between 18 and 69 years old in good health.

This clone has at least ten counts. The CDR3 end falls 3 residues outside the read, so it is completed with the germline J gene. This chain connects TRBV6-2 or TRBV6-3 to TRBJ1-5; D gene unclear. V was pared by 1 base and J by 3 bases, with 10 bases between. This CDR3 contains 15 residues. Germline lookup yields CDR1 MNHEY and CDR2 SVGEGT. The CDR3 spells CASSYYIGSNQPQHF. The DNA read from the CDR3 is TGTGCCAGCAGTTACTATATCGGTTCCAATCAGCCC.

This clone was seen ten or more times. The missing CDR3 end, 3 residues past where the read stops, is filled in from the germline J gene. The chain recombines TRBV18 with TRBJ2-4; no reliable D call. Germline V lookup: CDR1 KGHSH, CDR2 LQKENI. Between the trimmed V and J ends, which lost 4 bases and 8 bases, there was a span of 12 bases. CDR3 length: 13 residues. The CDR3 loop reads CASSLSRLDIQYF. CDR3 DNA (partial): TGTGCCAGCTCACTGAGCAGGCTGGACATT.

In this sample, this clone turned up a few times. The read terminates 3 residues before the CDR3 end, so the remaining end is supplied by the germline J gene. The chain is built from TRBV20-1 and TRBJ1-2; no clear D. With 5 bases removed from V and 3 bases from J, the gap between germline ends came to 10 bases. The CDR3 runs to 12 residues. Germline V gene sequence: CDR1 DFQATT, CDR2 SNEGSKA (reference sequence). Incomplete CDR3 DNA: TGCAGTGCTTCCGACATCGACTATGGC. Amino acids: CSASDIDYG. The CDR3 reads in full as CSASDIDYGYTF.

This clone was observed at least ten times. The read ends 3 residues early relative to the CDR3; the germline J gene fills the gap. The rearrangement uses TRBV5-1 and TRBJ1-1; D call uncertain. V was pared by 4 bases and J by 2 bases, with 15 bases between. There are 15 residues in the CDR3. Germline V lookup: CDR1 SGHRS, CDR2 YFSETQ. CDR3 DNA, as far as it was read: TGCGCCAGCAGCGACCGGGGAGGGCCTAACACTGAA. Residues: CASSDRGGPNTE. The entire CDR3 is CASSDRGGPNTEAFF.

This clone occurred many times. The CDR3 goes on 3 residues after the read ends, and that part is filled in from the germline J gene. The V gene is TRBV20-1, the J gene TRBJ2-1; 9 bases line up with TRBD2. Germline values: CDR1 DFQATT, CDR2 SNEGSKA (reference sequence). This CDR3 has 15 amino acids. V dropped 2 bases and J dropped 7; count of bases not matched to a gene: 9. CDR3 sequence reads: CSARRSAGGFNEQFF. CDR3 bases read: TGCAGTGCTAGACGCTCGGCGGGAGGGTTTAATGAG.

In regard to this clone: A read error is possible here, since a much larger clone lies one base away. The read is 3 residues too short to cover the CDR3 end, so that end is filled in from the germline J gene. The rearrangement joins TRBV30 to TRBJ2-2; weak D call: TRBD1 (5 bases). CDR3 length equals 17 residues. The germline gives CDR1 GTSNPN, CDR2 SVGIG (reference sequence). CDR3 sequence: CAWSPTFQGSGANVLFF. CDR3 DNA (partial): TGTGCCTGGAGTCCTACCTTCCAGGGTTCTGGGGCCAACGTG.